These 16 T cell receptor beta chains came from one sample sequenced in a study of T-cell memory formation after mild COVID-19. TCRdb called the 5' RACE reads again in MiXCR, with one record for every CDR3 protein. Of about 190,000 distinct CDR3 sequences in the sample, about 10% are singletons; the top ten hold 2.5% to 3.5%. Material: PBMCs or a T cell subset sorted from them (not recorded which). These receptor sequences come from a young man who had mild COVID-19 (a few samples of this study predate the infection). Cell type and time point are not known.

This clonotype was detected a few times. V is TRBV29-1 and J is TRBJ2-7; TRBD2 matches at 7 bases. The V gene's germline CDR1 is SQVTM and CDR2 ANQGSEA. The ends lost 3 bases at V and 7 bases at J; junction bases unmatched: 3. The CDR3 runs to 11 residues. The CDR3 sequence is CSVEDGGEQYF. The CDR3 DNA follows: TGCAGCGTTGAGGACGGGGGGGAGCAGTACTTC.

The chain links TRBV20-1 to TRBJ1-2; 8 bases line up with TRBD1. The CDR3 length is 13 residues. With V trimmed by 5 bases and J by 10 bases, 12 bases remained unmatched. In germline, CDR1 is DFQATT, CDR2 SNEGSKA (reference sequence). CDR3 loop: CSADRGPILDYTF. In DNA, the CDR3 is TGCAGTGCTGACAGGGGCCCTATCCTCGACTACACCTTC.

J is TRBJ2-6 and V is TRBV12-3 or TRBV12-4, with D perhaps matching TRBD1 (6 bases). V lost 4 bases to trimming and J lost 1 base, with 8 bases between them. This CDR3 has 15 amino acids. The CDR3 here is CASSSTGSGANVLTF. Here the CDR3 DNA reads TGTGCCAGCAGTTCTACAGGGTCTGGGGCCAACGTCCTGACTTTC.

V and J are TRBV3-1 and TRBJ2-7; D gene unclear. This CDR3 is 13 amino acids long. V lost 0 bases, J lost 12 bases, and 15 bases lay in between. Germline V gives CDR1 LGHDT, CDR2 YNNKEL (reference sequence). The CDR3 loop reads CASSQDPIRLPYF. In DNA form, the CDR3 reads TGTGCCAGCAGCCAAGATCCGATCCGTCTCCCGTACTTC.

This clonotype was seen a few times. The chain links TRBV20-1 to TRBJ2-3; 11 bases agree with TRBD2. The germline CDR1 and CDR2 sequences are DFQATT and SNEGSKA (reference sequence). V was pared by 2 bases and J by 3 bases, with 4 bases of the junction left unmatched. The CDR3 extends over 15 amino acids. In DNA, the CDR3 is TGCAGTGCTAGACAGTCTAGCGGGGGGACAGATACGCAGTATTTT. It is translated as CSARQSSGGTDTQYF.

The chain employs TRBV12-3 or TRBV12-4 and TRBJ2-5; D uncertain. This CDR3 has 16 residues. With 3 bases removed from V and 2 bases from J, the gap between germline ends came to 16 bases. This CDR3 reads CASSLSPRTAQETQYF. Here the CDR3 DNA reads TGTGCCAGCAGTTTGAGTCCGCGAACAGCTCAAGAGACCCAGTACTTC.

This clonotype was observed many times. V is TRBV7-9 and J is TRBJ2-6; D not certain. Germline loops: CDR1 SEHNR, CDR2 FQNEAQ (reference sequence). This CDR3 is built from 13 residues. Trimming left V 3 bases short and J 2 bases short, with 2 bases between. The CDR3 nucleotides are TGTGCCAGCAGCTTCGCTGGGGCCAACGTCCTGACTTTC. Amino acids: CASSFAGANVLTF.

This clonotype occurred many times. The chain recombines TRBV7-8 with TRBJ2-7; TRBD1 might be the D (5 bases). Germline V gene lookup returns CDR1 SGHVS and CDR2 FQNEAQ. The V end was cut by 5 bases, the J end by 6 bases, with 14 bases between. The CDR3 is 13 residues long. The CDR3 region is CASSANPGLEQYF. The CDR3 region has the DNA TGTGCCAGCAGCGCCAACCCAGGGCTCGAGCAGTACTTC. The entire variable domain, with the rest obtained from reference TRBV7-8 and TRBJ2-7, is as follows: GAGVSQSPRYKVAKRGQDVALRCDPISGHVSLFWYQQALGQGPEFLTYFQNEAQLDKSGLPSDRFFAERPEGSVSTLKIQRTQQEDSAVYLCASSANPGLEQYFGPGTRLTVT.

This clonotype was picked up a small number of times. The chain has TRBV18 and TRBJ2-5; D is unclear. The germline CDR1 and CDR2 sequences are KGHSH and LQKENI. CDR3 length equals 13 residues. V dropped 1 base and J dropped 2 bases, with 5 bases sitting between them. The CDR3 coding sequence is TGTGCCAGCTCACCACAGTTTCAAGAGACCCAGTACTTC. Protein product: CASSPQFQETQYF.

The chain recombines TRBV28 with TRBJ2-7; D is undetermined. Trimming shortened V by 6 bases and J by 2 bases, and 11 bases separated the two germline ends. CDR3 length equals 13 residues. Germline-derived CDR1 and CDR2 are MDHEN and SYDVKM. The CDR3 nucleotides read TGTGCCAGCAGCCAAGGGATTACCTACGAGCAGTACGTC. It is translated as CASSQGITYEQYV.

The chain combines TRBV20-1 with TRBJ1-6; D is perhaps TRBD1 (6 bases). The CDR3 is 14 amino acids. V gave up 0 bases and J gave up 10 bases, with 13 bases separating them. Germline V gene data show CDR1 as DFQATT and CDR2 as SNEGSKA (reference sequence). DNA of the CDR3: TGCAGTGCTAGAGATTCAGGGGTGTTCTCACCCCTCCACTTT. Translating gives CSARDSGVFSPLHF.

The rearrangement links TRBV9 to TRBJ2-1; a weak D match, TRBD2 (6 bases). CDR1 SGDLS and CDR2 YYNGEE come from the germline V gene. V was pared by 0 bases and J by 9 bases, with 19 bases between. The CDR3 spans 16 residues. In DNA form, the CDR3 reads TGTGCCAGCAGCGTAGAAATCAGACTAGACCTGTCTGAGCAGTTCTTC. Its protein is CASSVEIRLDLSEQFF.

This clonotype has a handful of counts. This chain connects TRBV5-4 to TRBJ2-3, with 11 positions matching TRBD2. CDR3 length equals 14 residues. The J segment lost 5 bases and the V segment lost 5 bases, leaving 4 bases of the junction unmatched. Germline V CDR1 and CDR2: SGHNT, YYREEE (reference sequence). The CDR3 DNA reads TGTGCCAGCAGACCACTAGCGGGGGAAGATACGCAGTATTTT. Translation: CASRPLAGEDTQYF.

The rearrangement joins TRBV7-6 to TRBJ2-3; D may match TRBD1 or TRBD2 (6 bases each). This CDR3 is built from 17 residues. Trimming shortened V by 4 bases and J by 5 bases, and 22 bases separated the two germline ends. Germline-derived CDR1 and CDR2 are SGHVS and FNYEAQ. CDR3 sequence reads: CASSSPWSPGAQDTQYF. The CDR3 DNA is TGTGCCAGCAGCTCCCCCTGGTCCCCGGGGGCGCAAGATACGCAGTATTTT.

The CDR3 region is CASSQDKGRTNSPLHF. The DNA of the CDR3 is TGTGCCAGCAGCCAAGATAAAGGCAGGACAAATTCACCCCTCCACTTT. The genes are TRBV4-2 and TRBJ1-6, with D possibly being TRBD1 (5 bases). Between the trimmed V and J ends, which lost 0 bases and 7 bases, there was a span of 13 bases. This CDR3 is built from 16 residues. Germline V CDR1 and CDR2: LGHNA, YNFKEQ.

V gene TRBV7-6 combines with J gene TRBJ2-1; 7 positions agree with TRBD2. The CDR3 consists of 17 residues. V dropped 1 base and J dropped 0; count of bases not matched to a gene: 6. CDR1 and CDR2 (germline): SGHVS, FNYEAQ. The CDR3 here is CASSLGVRGDSYNEQFF. The CDR3 coding sequence is TGTGCCAGCAGCTTAGGGGTTCGGGGGGACTCCTACAATGAGCAGTTCTTC.